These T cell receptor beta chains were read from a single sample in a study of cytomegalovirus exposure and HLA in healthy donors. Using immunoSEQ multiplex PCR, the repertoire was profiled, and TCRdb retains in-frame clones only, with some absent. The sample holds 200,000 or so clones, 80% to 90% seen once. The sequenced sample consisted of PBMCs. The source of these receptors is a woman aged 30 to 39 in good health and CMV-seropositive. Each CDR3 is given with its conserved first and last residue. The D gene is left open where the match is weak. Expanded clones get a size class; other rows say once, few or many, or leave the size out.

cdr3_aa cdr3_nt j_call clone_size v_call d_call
CASSLSYPGSYNEQFF TGTGCCAGCAGTTTATCGTATCCGGGGTCCTACAATGAGCAGTTCTTC TRBJ2-1 . TRBV27 .
CASSFLAGSYEQYF TGTGCCAGCAGTTTTCTTGCGGGGAGCTACGAGCAGTACTTC TRBJ2-7 . TRBV28 .
CARREGRYFF TGTGCCAGACGGGAGGGACGGTACTTCTTC TRBJ1-2 . TRBV14 .
CASSLLAGVYNEQFF TGTGCCAGCAGCTTATTAGCGGGAGTTTATAATGAGCAGTTCTTC TRBJ2-1 . TRBV7-9 TRBD2
CAWSPKQGSGEKLFF TGTGCCTGGAGTCCGAAACAGGGGTCGGGGGAAAAACTGTTTTTT TRBJ1-4 . TRBV30 TRBD1
CASSIKREAREQYF TGTGCCAGTAGTATTAAGCGGGAGGCCCGCGAGCAGTACTTC TRBJ2-7 . TRBV19 TRBD2
CASSPAFSGRRDQYF TGTGCCAGCAGCCCCGCCTTTAGCGGGCGGCGGGACCAGTACTTC TRBJ2-5 . TRBV7-2 TRBD2
CASSFREGNEKLFF TGCGCCAGCAGCTTCCGGGAAGGTAATGAAAAACTGTTTTTT TRBJ1-4 . TRBV5-1 .
CASSLGGRGIGEQYF TGTGCCAGCAGCTTGGGTGGCAGGGGGATCGGTGAGCAGTACTTC TRBJ2-7 . TRBV5-5 TRBD1
CASEDRASWQPQHF TGTGCCAGTGAAGACAGGGCCTCCTGGCAGCCCCAGCATTTT TRBJ1-5 . TRBV19 TRBD1
CASSALGSGIWNEQFF TGTGCCAGCAGTGCGCTCGGTAGCGGGATTTGGAATGAGCAGTTCTTC TRBJ2-1 . TRBV2 TRBD2
CASSALRGAYEQYF TGTGCCAGCAGCGCCCTCAGGGGCGCCTACGAGCAGTACTTC TRBJ2-7 . TRBV5-4 .
CASSPRLAGAVNIQYF TGTGCCAGCAGCCCACGGTTAGCGGGAGCCGTAAACATTCAGTACTTC TRBJ2-4 . TRBV9 TRBD2
CASSYLAGEGETQYF TGCGCCAGCAGCTACCTAGCGGGAGAAGGAGAGACCCAGTACTTC TRBJ2-5 . TRBV5-1 TRBD2
CATSRDAQAFTDTQYF TGTGCCACCAGCAGAGACGCCCAAGCCTTCACAGATACGCAGTATTTT TRBJ2-3 few TRBV15 .
CASSFRDTGVTEAFF TGTGCCAGCAGTTTCCGGGACACCGGGGTCACTGAAGCTTTCTTT TRBJ1-1 . TRBV27 .
CASSQQGYQPQHF TGTGCCAGTAGCCAACAGGGGTATCAGCCCCAGCATTTT TRBJ1-5 few TRBV19 TRBD1
CASSLAEGRNTGELFF TGTGCCAGCAGCTTAGCGGAAGGGAGAAACACCGGGGAGCTGTTTTTT TRBJ2-2 . TRBV11-2 .
CATSRDPQGAGEAFF TGTGCCACCAGCAGAGATCCCCAGGGGGCCGGTGAAGCTTTCTTT TRBJ1-1 few TRBV15 TRBD1
CASSLGLANEQFF TGCGCCAGCAGCCTAGGTCTAGCTAATGAGCAGTTCTTC TRBJ2-1 . TRBV5-1 .
CASSLTREQFF TGTGCCAGCAGCTTGACTAGGGAGCAGTTCTTC TRBJ2-1 . TRBV11-1 .
CASSQSTGGRAYEQYF TGCGCCAGCAGCCAATCTACAGGGGGCCGAGCGTACGAGCAGTACTTC TRBJ2-7 . TRBV4-1 TRBD1
CASSVNRGDEAFF TGTGCCAGCAGCGTTAACAGGGGTGATGAAGCTTTCTTT TRBJ1-1 . TRBV6-1 TRBD1
CASSWEIGEAFF TGTGCCAGCAGCTGGGAGATAGGTGAAGCTTTCTTT TRBJ1-1 . TRBV5-6 .
CASSLGGTGGEQYF TGTGCCAGCAGCTTGGGAGGGACAGGGGGCGAGCAGTACTTC TRBJ2-7 . TRBV5-6 TRBD1
CASSSPQGANFRQPQHF TGTGCCAGCAGTTCTCCCCAGGGGGCGAATTTTCGTCAGCCCCAGCATTTT TRBJ1-5 . TRBV28 TRBD1
CASSPRRDFYEQYF TGTGCCAGCTCACCACGCCGGGACTTCTACGAGCAGTACTTC TRBJ2-7 . TRBV18 .
CASSPVPDRVRGNTIYF TGTGCCAGCTCACCGGTTCCAGACAGGGTGCGTGGAAACACCATATATTTT TRBJ1-3 . TRBV18 TRBD1
CSVEMDDSTDTQYF TGCAGCGTTGAAATGGATGACTCCACAGATACGCAGTATTTT TRBJ2-3 . TRBV29-1 .
CATQETPNEQFF TGTGCCACCCAGGAAACTCCCAATGAGCAGTTCTTC TRBJ2-1 . TRBV6-6 .
CAWSVSDNEQFF TGTGCCTGGAGTGTATCAGACAATGAGCAGTTCTTC TRBJ2-1 few TRBV30 .
CSVVPGAGGTDTQYF TGCAGCGTTGTTCCCGGGGCGGGAGGGACAGATACGCAGTATTTT TRBJ2-3 . TRBV29-1 TRBD2
CASSERLAGGLGSLTEQYF TGTGCCAGCAGTGAAAGGCTAGCGGGTGGTTTAGGCTCTTTGACCGAGCAGTACTTC TRBJ2-7 . TRBV2 TRBD2
CAWSTIFRGNTEAFF TGTGCCTGGAGTACAATTTTCAGGGGGAATACTGAAGCTTTCTTT TRBJ1-1 . TRBV30 TRBD1
CASSATENTEAFF TGTGCCAGCAGCGCGACAGAGAACACTGAAGCTTTCTTT TRBJ1-1 . TRBV14 .